The 14 T cell receptor beta chains below come from one sample, sequenced in a study of T cell changes during pregnancy in multiple sclerosis. Libraries were prepared by immunoSEQ multiplex PCR; TCRdb keeps only in-frame clonotypes and omits some of them. This sample has 60,000 to 90,000 clones, with 93% found just once. Specimen: peripheral blood, collected after pregnancy. All receptors come from a female donor in good health, enrolled as a control in a pregnancy study.

The chain carries TRBV10-1 and TRBJ2-1; D unresolved. The CDR3 covers 12 residues. The V end lost 3 bases, the J end lost 9 bases, and 9 bases lay between the germline ends. The V gene's germline CDR1 is WNHNN and CDR2 SYGVQD (reference sequence). The DNA of the CDR3 is TGCGCCAGCAGTGACTCCAGAAGTGAGCAGTTCTTC. Encoded protein: CASSDSRSEQFF.

The chain joins TRBV10-2 to TRBJ2-7; D ambiguous. This CDR3 has 16 amino acids. Per the germline V gene, CDR1 is WSHSY and CDR2 is SAAADI. V was pared by 6 bases and J by 5 bases, with 23 bases between. For the CDR3, the DNA is TGCGCCAGCAGCCGTGGGCCCGACCTCCTACGACACGAGCAGTACTTC. It is translated as CASSRGPDLLRHEQYF.

The rearrangement joins TRBV27 to TRBJ2-1; 8 bases map to TRBD2. This CDR3 has 17 residues. The junction had 15 bases not matched to a gene; V was cut back by 1 base and J by 10 bases. Germline V gene data show CDR1 as MNHEY and CDR2 as SMNVEV (reference sequence). CDR3 sequence: CASSLWSTGTRRPEQFF. The CDR3, as DNA: TGTGCCAGCAGTTTATGGTCCACCGGGACTAGGAGGCCCGAGCAGTTCTTC.

The chain links TRBV5-1 to TRBJ1-5, with D maybe TRBD1 (6 bases). Trimming cost V 5 bases and J 2 bases, with 14 bases left between them. Per germline, CDR1 SGHRS and CDR2 YFSETQ. CDR3 size: 15 residues. CDR3 sequence: CASSTGMGGNQPQHF. CDR3 in DNA: TGCGCCAGCAGTACAGGGATGGGCGGCAATCAGCCCCAGCATTTT.

The chain is built from TRBV4-1 and TRBJ2-3; 11 bases agree with TRBD1. Germline V lookup: CDR1 MGHRA, CDR2 YSYEKL. CDR3 size: 15 residues. After removal of 4 bases from V and 4 bases from J, the junction contained 4 bases not matched to a gene. The CDR3 sequence is CASSLRDRGADTQYF. The CDR3 DNA reads as TGCGCCAGCAGCCTACGGGACAGGGGGGCAGATACGCAGTATTTT.

The CDR3 protein is CASSFLGQGNTGELFF. In DNA form, the CDR3 reads TGTGCCAGCAGTTTCCTCGGACAGGGAAACACCGGGGAGCTGTTTTTT. The chain has TRBV27 and TRBJ2-2; 8 nucleotides align to TRBD1. The CDR3 runs to 16 residues. Germline assignment: CDR1 MNHEY and CDR2 SMNVEV (reference sequence). V shed 3 bases and J 2 bases; nucleotides not matched to a gene: 5.

The J gene is TRBJ2-1, the V gene TRBV11-3; 9 bases fit TRBD2. Germline V lookup: CDR1 SGHNT, CDR2 YENEEA. Unmatched junction bases numbered 11, after V lost 0 bases and J lost 5 bases. The length of the CDR3 is 18 residues. For the CDR3, the DNA is TGTGCCAGCAGCTTAGATCAAGGGGGTAGCGGGAGAAACAATGAGCAGTTCTTC. It specifies CASSLDQGGSGRNNEQFF.

This chain links TRBV7-3 with TRBJ2-1; 7 bases fit TRBD2. CDR3 length: 13 amino acids. CDR1 is SGHTA, CDR2 FQGTGA, per germline. Germline trimming cut 5 bases from V and 12 bases from J; bases unmatched to any gene: 10. The CDR3 loop is CASSGADSGSQFF. DNA of the CDR3: TGTGCCAGCAGCGGGGCCGATAGCGGGTCGCAGTTCTTC.

This sequence joins TRBV7-9 and TRBJ2-1; 12 bases agree with TRBD2. The CDR3 has 15 residues. Unmatched junction bases numbered 7, after V lost 4 bases and J lost 9 bases. CDR1 is SEHNR, CDR2 FQNEAQ, per germline (reference sequence). The CDR3 DNA follows: TGTGCCAGCAGCTCTACTACTAGCGGGAGGATTGAGCAGTTCTTC. This encodes CASSSTTSGRIEQFF.

This chain links TRBV7-9 with TRBJ2-7; D is unclear. V was cut by 2 bases and J by 1 base, with 3 bases left in between. The CDR3 length is 12 residues. Germline V gene sequence: CDR1 SEHNR, CDR2 FQNEAQ (reference sequence). CDR3 coding DNA: TGTGCCAGCAGCTTATCGTCCTACGAGCAGTACTTC. It is translated as CASSLSSYEQYF.

This clone was counted once. The genes are TRBV28 and TRBJ1-1; D possibly corresponds to TRBD1 (5 bases). The CDR3 loop spans 14 amino acids. Trimming removed 7 bases from V and 2 bases from J, with 14 bases in between. The germline CDR1 and CDR2 sequences are MDHEN and SYDVKM. CDR3 sequence reads: CASTSGGGNTEAFF. In DNA, the CDR3 is TGTGCCAGCACCTCGGGGGGGGGTAACACTGAAGCTTTCTTT.

In its sample, this clone was seen once. The J gene is TRBJ2-1, the V gene TRBV9, with 11 bases aligning to TRBD2. There are 14 residues in the CDR3. The germline CDR1 and CDR2 sequences are SGDLS and YYNGEE. J lost 10 bases, V lost 4 bases, and 7 bases had no gene match. CDR3 coding DNA: TGTGCCAGCAGCTTAACTAGCGGGGGCTGGGAGCAGTTCTTC. Translating gives CASSLTSGGWEQFF.

V usage is TRBV30 and J usage is TRBJ2-4; 7 nucleotides align to TRBD1. The CDR3 sequence is 18 residues long. CDR1 is GTSNPN, CDR2 SVGIG, per germline (reference sequence). Trimming removed 1 base from V and 8 bases from J; junction bases left unmatched: 20. DNA of the CDR3: TGTGCCTGGAGTGGACAGGGCACTTCCCTAAGAGGGGGCTACATTCAGTACTTC. Translated, it gives CAWSGQGTSLRGGYIQYF. The variable domain in full, completed from reference TRBV30 and TRBJ2-4, reads SQTIHQWPATLVQPVGSPLSLECTVEGTSNPNLYWYRQAAGRGLQLLFYSVGIGQISSEVPQNLSASRPQDRQFILSSKKLLLSDSGFYLCAWSGQGTSLRGGYIQYFGAGTRLSVL.

As to this clone: Other nucleotide sequences in the sample specify the same CDR3. CDR3 amino acids: CSASQGNEQFF. In DNA form, the CDR3 reads TGCAGTGCTAGTCAGGGGAATGAGCAGTTCTTC. V usage is TRBV20-1 and J usage is TRBJ2-1, with D possibly being TRBD1 (6 bases). The V gene's germline CDR1 is DFQATT and CDR2 SNEGSKA (reference sequence). The V gene lost 3 bases and the J gene lost 7 bases, with 7 bases spanning the gap. The CDR3 extends over 11 amino acids.